This entry is about one T cell receptor (beta chain). This record comes from a study of blood T cell repertoires in COVID-19. The CDR3 is 14 amino acids. Trimming left V 4 bases short and J 3 bases short, with 10 bases between. Germline-derived CDR1 and CDR2 are MNHEY and SVGEGT. Sequenced by immunoSEQ multiplex PCR; TCRdb stores in-frame clones only, minus some. Of 90,000 to 150,000 clones listed, around 81% were seen once; the top ten hold about 10%. The chain uses TRBV6-2 or TRBV6-3 and TRBJ1-5; D not certain. This clonotype originated in a human donor in a cohort sampled during active COVID-19. What was sequenced was peripheral blood. CDR3 DNA: TGTGCCAGCAGTTTTCGACAAACCAATCAGCCCCAGCATTTT. This codes for CASSFRQTNQPQHF.